Following are 27 T cell receptor beta chains from one sample sequenced in a study of blood T cell repertoires in COVID-19 (dated by TCRdb to about 2020). Library preparation was by the immunoSEQ multiplex PCR assay. TCRdb provides this immuneACCESS table in a form limited to in-frame rearrangements. Some clones are lacking; in checked studies, under half of them reflect an unresolved V gene, and why the rest are absent is not known. The sample table holds fewer than 90,000 clones, of which approximately 85% were seen once. The ten largest clones add up to over 30% of the sample. The sample taken for sequencing was peripheral blood. The receptors shown here come from a man aged 65-85 years with acute or convalescent COVID-19.

The chain has TRBV5-6 and TRBJ2-2; 9 bases match TRBD2. Germline CDR1 and CDR2: SGHDT and YYEEEE. CDR3 length: 16 residues. V was pared by 3 bases and J by 7 bases, with 10 bases of the junction left unmatched. The CDR3 sequence: CASSSLAGAPGGELFF. DNA of the CDR3: TGTGCCAGCAGCTCGTTAGCGGGGGCCCCCGGCGGGGAGCTGTTTTTT.

V is TRBV25-1 and J is TRBJ2-7; D is possibly TRBD2 (5 bases). The ends were cut back, 1 base at V and 0 bases at J, with 13 bases in the middle. The CDR3 contains 16 residues. Germline V lookup: CDR1 MGHDK, CDR2 SYGVNS. For the CDR3, the DNA is TGTGCCAGCAGTGAATCCGCGGGCGCTAGCTCCTACGAGCAGTACTTC. The encoded protein is CASSESAGASSYEQYF.

The chain recombines TRBV3-1 (or the pseudogene TRBV3-2) with TRBJ2-7; D gene uncertain. The CDR3 is made up of 14 amino acids. Looked up from germline, CDR1 is LGHDT and CDR2 is YNNKEL (reference sequence). The V gene lost 1 base and the J gene lost 2 bases, with 9 bases spanning the gap. The CDR3 bases are TGTGCCAGCAGCCAAGTTCCTCTCGCCTACGAGCAGTACTTC. It specifies CASSQVPLAYEQYF.

J is TRBJ2-7 and V is TRBV27; 11 bases fit TRBD1. Germline CDR1 and CDR2: MNHEY and SMNVEV (reference sequence). V was clipped by 7 bases and J by 7 bases; unmatched bases: 9. This CDR3 has 14 residues. CDR3 residues: CASKRDRGAWEQYF. In nucleotides, the CDR3 is TGTGCCAGCAAACGGGACAGGGGGGCTTGGGAGCAGTACTTC.

The chain joins TRBV2 to TRBJ2-5; tentatively, D is TRBD2 (6 bases). Trimming left V 4 bases short and J 5 bases short, with 17 bases between. The CDR3 is 15 residues long. Germline CDR1 is SNHLY and CDR2 is FYNNEI. The CDR3 DNA sequence: TGTGCCAGCAGTGGGGAGGCAGGAACAGGCGAGACCCAGTACTTC. This encodes CASSGEAGTGETQYF.

This clone was seen just once. V gene TRBV24-1 combines with J gene TRBJ2-1, with 8 bases identical to TRBD1. This CDR3 region has 15 residues. V lost 3 bases, J lost 8 bases, and 8 bases stayed unmatched. Per the germline V gene, CDR1 is KGHDR and CDR2 is SFDVKD. CDR3 nucleotide sequence: TGTGCCACCAGTGATACCCAGACAGGGGTCCATGAGCAGTTCTTC. Its translation is CATSDTQTGVHEQFF.

The J gene is TRBJ1-3, the V gene TRBV5-1; D remains unclear. Per germline, CDR1 SGHRS and CDR2 YFSETQ. V was clipped by 2 bases and J by 0 bases, with 9 bases between them. The CDR3 extends over 15 amino acids. The CDR3 loop is CASSFGGSSGNTIYF. The CDR3 region has the DNA TGCGCCAGCAGCTTCGGCGGGTCCTCTGGAAACACCATATATTTT.

The J gene is TRBJ2-7, the V gene TRBV9, with D perhaps TRBD1 (6 bases). The CDR3 spans 14 residues. Germline CDR1 SGDLS, CDR2 YYNGEE. Trimming removed 4 bases at V and 3 bases at J, with 14 bases between. The CDR3 DNA is TGTGCCAGCAGCCCCGGACAGCGTATCTACGAGCAGTACTTC. Translated: CASSPGQRIYEQYF.

This clone appeared a single time. The rearrangement links TRBV2 to TRBJ2-3; D is ambiguous. CDR1 is SNHLY and CDR2 is FYNNEI in the germline V gene. CDR3 length: 11 amino acids. Deletions cut 7 bases from V and 2 bases from J, with 4 bases between. CDR3 nucleotides: TGTGCCAGCATCGTCACAGATACGCAGTATTTT. This sequence encodes CASIVTDTQYF. The whole variable domain, remainder taken from reference TRBV2 and TRBJ2-3, is EPEVTQTPSHQVTQMGQEVILRCVPISNHLYFYWYRQILGQKVEFLVSFYNNEISEKSEIFDDQFSVERPDGSNFTLKIRSTKLEDSAMYFCASIVTDTQYFGPGTRLTVL.

Here the CDR3 reads CASSNPVTSLLRPSYEQYF. In nucleotides, the CDR3 is TGTGCCAGCAGCAATCCCGTGACTAGCCTCCTAAGGCCCTCCTACGAGCAGTACTTC. This chain connects TRBV21-1 to TRBJ2-7; TRBD2, the table's D call, was not compared with the DNA. TRBV21-1 has pseudogene status. This CDR3 contains 19 residues.

The CDR3: CASSYLGRESYEQYF. CDR3 coding DNA: TGTGCCAGCAGTTACTTAGGCAGGGAATCCTACGAGCAGTACTTC. The gene calls are TRBV6-6 and TRBJ2-7; D possibly corresponds to TRBD1 (5 bases). This CDR3 has 15 amino acids. The germline V gene has CDR1 MNHNY and CDR2 SVGAGI (reference sequence). V gave up 1 base and J gave up 1 base, with 11 bases separating them.

This chain joins TRBV2 and TRBJ2-2; 7 bases match TRBD1. The length of the CDR3 is 15 residues. CDR1 and CDR2 (germline): SNHLY, FYNNEI. With V trimmed by 4 bases and J by 2 bases, 4 bases remained unmatched. CDR3 amino acids: CASSGGTANTGELFF. The CDR3 DNA sequence: TGTGCCAGCAGTGGAGGGACAGCTAACACCGGGGAGCTGTTTTTT.

The count of this clone is one. This chain connects TRBV6-5 to TRBJ2-3, with D possibly being TRBD1 (6 bases). The CDR3 contains 14 residues. V was shortened by 6 bases and J by 5 bases, with 15 bases between the two germline ends. Germline V gene data show CDR1 as MNHEY and CDR2 as SVGAGI. DNA of the CDR3: TGTGCCAGCAGGACCGTGGGGGCCGGAGATACGCAGTATTTT. The encoded protein is CASRTVGAGDTQYF.

The chain links TRBV6-4 to TRBJ2-1; D is ambiguous. Trimming took off 3 bases at V and 10 bases at J, with 13 bases between the two ends. The CDR3 length is 13 residues. Germline CDR1 is MRHNA and CDR2 is SNTAGT. The CDR3 loop reads CASSDTARLEQFF. CDR3 nucleotide sequence: TGTGCCAGCAGTGATACAGCAAGATTAGAGCAGTTCTTC.

V usage is TRBV9 and J usage is TRBJ2-3; TRBD1 is a possible D gene (6 bases). Trimming took 3 bases from V and 2 from J, leaving 13 bases between them. This CDR3 region has 15 residues. CDR1 is SGDLS, CDR2 YYNGEE, per germline. The CDR3 bases are TGTGCCAGCAGCGCTTCGGGACACCACACAGATACGCAGTATTTT. Protein sequence: CASSASGHHTDTQYF. The full variable domain, in which reference TRBV9 and TRBJ2-3 provide the parts outside the CDR3, is DSGVTQTPKHLITATGQRVTLRCSPRSGDLSVYWYQQSLDQGLQFLIQYYNGEERAKGNILERFSAQQFPDLHSELNLSSLELGDSALYFCASSASGHHTDTQYFGPGTRLTVL.

The chain carries TRBV10-3 and TRBJ1-3, with 7 nucleotides matching TRBD1. The CDR3 consists of 15 residues. CDR1 is ENHRY, CDR2 SYGVKD, per germline. The ends lost 6 bases at V and 0 bases at J; junction bases unmatched: 5. The CDR3 here is CAIRGQPYSGNTIYF. CDR3 in DNA: TGTGCCATCAGGGGACAGCCCTACTCTGGAAACACCATATATTTT.

The V gene is TRBV19, the J gene TRBJ1-5; weak D call: TRBD1 (6 bases). V was pared by 3 bases and J by 5 bases, with 11 bases between. CDR3 size: 14 residues. CDR1 and CDR2 (germline): LNHDA, SQIVND (reference sequence). The CDR3 protein is CASSMDSRHQPQHF. In nucleotides, the CDR3 is TGTGCCAGTAGTATGGACAGCCGCCATCAGCCCCAGCATTTT. The full variable domain, rest sourced from reference TRBV19 and TRBJ1-5, is DGGITQSPKYLFRKEGQNVTLSCEQNLNHDAMYWYRQDPGQGLRLIYYSQIVNDFQKGDIAEGYSVSREKKESFPLTVTSAQKNPTAFYLCASSMDSRHQPQHFGDGTRLSIL.

The chain has TRBV18 and TRBJ2-1; 12 bases match TRBD2. There are 15 residues in the CDR3. Germline-derived CDR1 and CDR2 are KGHSH and LQKENI. The V and J ends lost 3 bases and 9 bases, in that order; junction bases with no gene match: 6. The CDR3 DNA follows: TGTGCCAGCTCACCCGAGACTAGCGGGAGTATTGAGCAGTTCTTC. It specifies CASSPETSGSIEQFF.

This chain links TRBV5-5 with TRBJ2-5, with a weak D call TRBD1 (6 bases). The germline V gene encodes CDR1 SGHKS and CDR2 YYEKEE (reference sequence). The CDR3 spans 13 residues. Trimming cost V 4 bases and J 5 bases, with 12 bases left between them. CDR3 DNA: TGTGCCAGCAGCCAGGGGTTGTGGGAGACCCAGTACTTC. It translates to CASSQGLWETQYF.

By its share, this clone is medium-sized. This chain joins TRBV6-5 and TRBJ1-1; TRBD1 might be the D (5 bases). The CDR3 is 13 amino acids. Germline V gene lookup returns CDR1 MNHEY and CDR2 SVGAGI. V dropped 6 bases and J dropped 1 base, with 9 bases sitting between them. The chain's CDR3 is CASSPGPNTEAFF. CDR3 DNA sequence: TGTGCCAGCAGCCCAGGGCCGAACACTGAAGCTTTCTTT.

The rearrangement joins TRBV18 to TRBJ1-4, with D maybe TRBD1 (5 bases). Deletions cut 2 bases from V and 2 bases from J, with 9 bases between. CDR1 is KGHSH and CDR2 is LQKENI in the germline V gene. CDR3 length: 15 amino acids. The CDR3 sequence is CASSPGARTNEKLFF. CDR3 nucleotides: TGTGCCAGCTCACCAGGGGCTCGGACTAATGAAAAACTGTTTTTT.

CDR3 sequence: CASSPQGLDSPLHF. CDR3 DNA: TGTGCCAGCTCACCACAGGGGCTGGATTCACCCCTCCACTTT. The genes are TRBV18 and TRBJ1-6, with TRBD1 as a possible D gene (5 bases). V gave up 1 base and J gave up 8 bases, with 9 bases separating them. Germline lookup yields CDR1 KGHSH and CDR2 LQKENI. The CDR3 is 14 residues long.

This rearrangement joins TRBV10-3 to TRBJ2-2, with 9 bases matching TRBD1. The germline CDR1 and CDR2 sequences are ENHRY and SYGVKD. This CDR3 contains 17 residues. V gave up 5 bases and J gave up 3 bases; unmatched junction bases: 10. CDR3 sequence (DNA): TGTGCCATCAGTAGACAGGGGGAAATTTGGGACACCGGGGAGCTGTTTTTT. Its protein is CAISRQGEIWDTGELFF.

This clone occurred a few times. The chain uses TRBV7-2 and TRBJ2-1, with D uncertain. Germline V gene sequence: CDR1 SGHTA, CDR2 FQGNSA. CDR3 size: 11 residues. Deletions cut 7 bases from V and 6 bases from J, with 7 bases between. CDR3 coding DNA: TGTGCCAGCACACATTCCAATGAGCAGTTCTTC. It codes for CASTHSNEQFF.

The chain recombines TRBV28 with TRBJ1-1, with D perhaps TRBD1 (6 bases). Trimming stripped 5 bases from V and 5 bases from J, with 12 bases between. This CDR3 comprises 13 residues. Germline lookup yields CDR1 MDHEN and CDR2 SYDVKM. This chain's CDR3 is CASSGGARTEAFF. CDR3 DNA: TGTGCCAGCAGTGGGGGGGCCCGAACTGAAGCTTTCTTT.

The CDR3 here is CASSPPGPANEQFF. DNA for the CDR3: TGTGCCAGTAGTCCCCCAGGTCCAGCCAATGAGCAGTTCTTC. V gene TRBV19 combines with J gene TRBJ2-1; D is undetermined. This CDR3 spans 14 amino acids. Germline V CDR1 and CDR2: LNHDA, SQIVND (reference sequence). Trimming took 5 bases from V and 6 from J, leaving 14 bases between them.

A word on this clone: One end of the junction varies from germline; a read error may be responsible. V gene TRBV6-1 combines with J gene TRBJ2-3, with 11 bases identical to TRBD2. The CDR3 runs to 18 residues. The germline V gene encodes CDR1 MNHNS and CDR2 SASEGT. The CDR3 reads CASSQAAPSGGLPDTQYF. The DNA of the CDR3 is TGTGCCAGCAGTCAAGCAGCGCCTAGCGGGGGGTTGCCAGATACGCAGTATTTT.